The 27 T cell receptor beta chains below all came from one sample that was sequenced in a study of immune cell composition in non-small cell lung cancer. Profiling relied on immunoSEQ multiplex PCR, and the TCRdb table lists in-frame clones only, not all of them. This sample has 9,000 to 10,000 clones, with 55% to 75% found just once. The material sequenced was lung tumor tissue. The receptors stem from a human donor with non-small cell lung cancer.

The J gene is TRBJ1-1, the V gene TRBV28; tentatively, D is TRBD1 (6 bases). The CDR3 is made up of 14 amino acids. V lost 4 bases and J 6 bases, leaving 15 bases between the germline ends. Germline V gives CDR1 MDHEN, CDR2 SYDVKM. CDR3 in DNA: TGTGCCAGCAGTTCTGGCAGGGAGGGGGCTGAAGCTTTCTTT. Translation: CASSSGREGAEAFF.

J is TRBJ1-2 and V is TRBV6-1, with 8 bases identical to TRBD1. The length of the CDR3 is 13 residues. The trim removed 8 bases at V and 3 bases at J, leaving 5 bases unmatched. Per germline, CDR1 MNHNS and CDR2 SASEGT. CDR3 sequence (DNA): TGTGCCAGCTCCGGGACAGGAGACTATGGCTACACCTTC. It translates to CASSGTGDYGYTF.

V and J are TRBV5-8 and TRBJ1-5, with D hard to call. The germline V gene encodes CDR1 SGHTS and CDR2 YDEGEE. The CDR3 length is 14 residues. V was pared by 2 bases and J by 3 bases, with 9 bases between. CDR3 region: CASSLYEFNQPQHF. CDR3 coding DNA: TGTGCCAGCAGCTTATACGAATTCAATCAGCCCCAGCATTTT.

The chain is built from TRBV7-9 and TRBJ2-1; 7 bases map to TRBD1. The CDR3 sequence is 13 residues long. V was pared by 5 bases and J by 7 bases, with 5 bases of the junction left unmatched. Per germline, CDR1 SEHNR and CDR2 FQNEAQ (reference sequence). CDR3 coding DNA: TGTGCCAGCAGCCCCGGACAGGTGAATGAGCAGTTCTTC. Its translation is CASSPGQVNEQFF.

The genes are TRBV9 and TRBJ1-6, with no clear D. Trimming removed 2 bases at V and 1 base at J, with 4 bases between. The germline V gene has CDR1 SGDLS and CDR2 YYNGEE. CDR3 length equals 14 residues. In DNA form, the CDR3 reads TGTGCCAGCAGCGTGGCATCCTATAATTCACCCCTCCACTTT. Protein: CASSVASYNSPLHF. The whole variable domain, filled in from reference TRBV9 and TRBJ1-6, reads DSGVTQTPKHLITATGQRVTLRCSPRSGDLSVYWYQQSLDQGLQFLIQYYNGEERAKGNILERFSAQQFPDLHSELNLSSLELGDSALYFCASSVASYNSPLHFGNGTRLTVT.

This rearrangement joins TRBV7-3 to TRBJ1-6, with no clear D. Germline CDR1 and CDR2: SGHTA and FQGTGA. Trimming stripped 3 bases from V and 7 bases from J, with 4 bases between. This CDR3 region has 12 residues. The CDR3 sequence is CASSFANSPLHF. CDR3 coding DNA: TGTGCCAGCAGCTTCGCCAATTCACCCCTCCACTTT. Looking up the rest from reference TRBV7-3 and TRBJ1-6 gives the full variable domain: GAGVSQTPSNKVTEKGKYVELRCDPISGHTALYWYRQSLGQGPEFLIYFQGTGAADDSGLPNDRFFAVRPEGSVSTLKIQRTERGDSAVYLCASSFANSPLHFGNGTRLTVT.

V is TRBV27 and J is TRBJ1-2; 11 positions agree with TRBD1. From germline, CDR1 is MNHEY and CDR2 SMNVEV (reference sequence). The CDR3 loop spans 15 amino acids. With V trimmed by 1 base and J by 7 bases, 5 bases remained unmatched. The CDR3 DNA is TGTGCCAGCAGTTTATACTTGGGGACAGGGGGTGGCTACACCTTC. Encoded protein: CASSLYLGTGGGYTF.

This clone is labeled medium-sized. This rearrangement joins TRBV2 to TRBJ2-7; TRBD1 aligns across 9 bases. With V trimmed by 3 bases and J by 3 bases, 6 bases remained unmatched. Germline CDR1 and CDR2: SNHLY and FYNNEI. The CDR3 is 15 amino acids. CDR3 nucleotides: TGTGCCAGCAGTGAGGGGACAGGGCTACTCTACGAGCAGTACTTC. Amino acids: CASSEGTGLLYEQYF.

The rearrangement uses TRBV15 and TRBJ1-3, with D possibly being TRBD1 (5 bases). The CDR3 has 20 residues. The germline V and J ends were trimmed by 0 bases and 0 bases, with 21 bases remaining between them. Germline assignment: CDR1 LNHNV and CDR2 YYDKDF (reference sequence). The CDR3: CATSRDFWTTGGGSGNTIYF. The CDR3, as DNA: TGTGCCACCAGCAGAGATTTCTGGACTACCGGCGGGGGCTCTGGAAACACCATATATTTT.

This clone turned up a few times. V is TRBV18 and J is TRBJ2-7; 7 positions match TRBD1. Unmatched junction bases numbered 15, after V lost 2 bases and J lost 5 bases. This CDR3 is built from 17 residues. Germline CDR1 and CDR2: KGHSH and LQKENI. The CDR3 spells CASSPSPGGHVSNEQYF. The CDR3 DNA reads TGTGCCAGCTCACCATCCCCAGGGGGACACGTATCCAACGAGCAGTACTTC.

The chain recombines TRBV7-2 with TRBJ1-2; D uncertain. The CDR3 is 13 amino acids. V was clipped by 1 base and J by 8 bases, with 11 bases between them. Per the germline V gene, CDR1 is SGHTA and CDR2 is FQGNSA. CDR3 amino acids: CASSLGLQAGYTF. The DNA of the CDR3 is TGTGCCAGCAGCTTAGGACTCCAGGCGGGCTACACCTTC.

This clone is classed as medium-sized. The chain uses TRBV4-1 and TRBJ2-1; D not certain. The germline V gene encodes CDR1 MGHRA and CDR2 YSYEKL. With 4 bases removed from V and 9 bases from J, the gap between germline ends came to 19 bases. This CDR3 is built from 15 residues. The CDR3, as DNA: TGCGCCAGCAGCCTCCCCCTGCGCAGCCCTACTGAGCAGTTCTTC. Protein sequence: CASSLPLRSPTEQFF.

The V gene is TRBV5-1, the J gene TRBJ2-2; 9 bases map to TRBD1. CDR3 length: 17 amino acids. Trimming cost V 3 bases and J 5 bases; bases outside gene matches: 11. CDR1 is SGHRS and CDR2 is YFSETQ in the germline V gene. CDR3 nucleotides: TGCGCCAGCAGCTCCGCGCCTCCGGGACAGGGTACCGGGGAGCTGTTTTTT. Encoded protein: CASSSAPPGQGTGELFF.

This clone occurred a few times. The CDR3 is CASSQDRGRMTEAFF. DNA of the CDR3: TGCGCCAGCAGCCAAGATCGGGGCAGGATGACTGAAGCTTTCTTT. V and J are TRBV4-3 and TRBJ1-1, with TRBD1 as a possible D gene (5 bases). The CDR3 is 15 residues long. Trimming took off 0 bases at V and 5 bases at J, with 13 bases between the two ends. The germline CDR1 and CDR2 sequences are LGHNA and YSLEER.

This chain uses TRBV15 with TRBJ2-1, with 8 bases fitting TRBD1. This CDR3 contains 15 residues. The germline V gene encodes CDR1 LNHNV and CDR2 YYDKDF (reference sequence). Unmatched junction bases numbered 15, after V lost 8 bases and J lost 9 bases. CDR3 sequence (DNA): TGTGCCACCCGCTCCCGGCGACAGGGGAATGGTGAGCAGTTCTTC. Translated: CATRSRRQGNGEQFF.

The rearrangement joins TRBV6-5 to TRBJ1-1, with a weak D call TRBD1 (6 bases). CDR3 size: 15 residues. Trimming cost V 6 bases and J 2 bases, with 16 bases left between them. The germline V gene encodes CDR1 MNHEY and CDR2 SVGAGI. CDR3 coding DNA: TGTGCCAGCAGAACTACCGCACAGGGAAACACTGAAGCTTTCTTT. It codes for CASRTTAQGNTEAFF.

V usage is TRBV29-1 and J usage is TRBJ2-5; no definite D call. The V end was cut by 4 bases, the J end by 4 bases, with 7 bases between. Germline V gene data show CDR1 as SQVTM and CDR2 as ANQGSEA. CDR3 length: 11 amino acids. The CDR3 here is CSVVLGETQYF. The DNA of the CDR3 is TGCAGCGTTGTGTTGGGAGAGACCCAGTACTTC.

This clone showed up just a few times. The chain links TRBV19 to TRBJ1-1, with TRBD1 as a possible D gene (5 bases). The CDR3 has 15 residues. Trimming shortened V by 5 bases and J by 10 bases, and 23 bases separated the two germline ends. Germline CDR1 reads LNHDA; CDR2 reads SQIVND (reference sequence). The CDR3 here is CASSPSAQDSRGAFF. CDR3 DNA: TGTGCCAGTAGTCCCTCCGCACAAGACAGCCGGGGAGCTTTCTTT. The complete variable domain, with remaining parts taken from reference TRBV19 and TRBJ1-1, reads DGGITQSPKYLFRKEGQNVTLSCEQNLNHDAMYWYRQDPGQGLRLIYYSQIVNDFQKGDIAEGYSVSREKKESFPLTVTSAQKNPTAFYLCASSPSAQDSRGAFFGQGTRLTVV.

The V and J genes are TRBV19 and TRBJ1-1; D is undetermined. This CDR3 is 14 amino acids long. The germline gives CDR1 LNHDA, CDR2 SQIVND (reference sequence). Trimming stripped 7 bases from V and 5 bases from J, with 17 bases between. CDR3: CASKGFRRRTEAFF. CDR3 DNA sequence: TGTGCCAGTAAGGGCTTCCGTCGGAGGACTGAAGCTTTCTTT.

The chain employs TRBV11-3 and TRBJ2-5, with TRBD1 matching 10 bases. Germline V gives CDR1 SGHNT, CDR2 YENEEA. The CDR3 has 15 residues. V was pared by 6 bases and J by 3 bases, with 7 bases of the junction left unmatched. The CDR3 DNA sequence: TGTGCCAGCAGGGGTCACGGGACAGGGGAAGAGACCCAGTACTTC. Translated: CASRGHGTGEETQYF.

This clone was observed a single time. V and J are TRBV11-2 and TRBJ1-1; D gene ambiguous. The germline V and J ends were trimmed by 5 bases and 1 base, with 8 bases remaining between them. Germline CDR1 is SGHAT and CDR2 is FQNNGV. CDR3 size: 13 residues. The CDR3 region has the DNA TGTGCCAGCAGCCTAACAGCGAACACTGAAGCTTTCTTT. It translates to CASSLTANTEAFF.

In its sample, this clone was seen a few times. For the CDR3, the DNA is TGTGCCAGCAGCTTAGACGGGACGGGCATTCAGTACTTC. It yields the protein CASSLDGTGIQYF. The genes are TRBV7-8 and TRBJ2-4; either TRBD1 or TRBD2 may fit D (5 bases each). CDR1 SGHVS and CDR2 FQNEAQ come from the germline V gene. The CDR3 extends over 13 amino acids. V was shortened by 1 base and J by 9 bases, with 10 bases between the two germline ends.

The V gene is TRBV5-4, the J gene TRBJ1-1, with D maybe TRBD1 (5 bases). The germline V gene encodes CDR1 SGHNT and CDR2 YYREEE (reference sequence). The CDR3 loop spans 15 amino acids. Trimming took 0 bases from V and 7 from J, leaving 16 bases between them. Here the CDR3 reads CASSLGVRGSNEAFF. CDR3 sequence (DNA): TGTGCCAGCAGCTTGGGGGTAAGGGGAAGCAATGAAGCTTTCTTT.

The V gene is TRBV11-2, the J gene TRBJ1-1, with TRBD1 identical over 7 bases. This CDR3 contains 18 residues. Looked up from germline, CDR1 is SGHAT and CDR2 is FQNNGV. The J segment lost 3 bases and the V segment lost 5 bases, leaving 18 bases of the junction unmatched. The CDR3 is CASSGPGGLYALDTEAFF. CDR3 DNA: TGTGCCAGCAGCGGCCCAGGGGGGCTCTACGCACTGGACACTGAAGCTTTCTTT. The full variable domain, with the rest looked up from reference TRBV11-2 and TRBJ1-1, is EAGVAQSPRYKIIEKRQSVAFWCNPISGHATLYWYQQILGQGPKLLIQFQNNGVVDDSQLPKDRFSAERLKGVDSTLKIQPAKLEDSAVYLCASSGPGGLYALDTEAFFGQGTRLTVV.

The J gene is TRBJ2-5, the V gene TRBV2, with TRBD2 matching over 9 bases. The CDR3 length is 14 residues. Germline V CDR1 and CDR2: SNHLY, FYNNEI. The junction had 5 bases not matched to a gene; V was cut back by 5 bases and J by 4 bases. The CDR3 protein is CASSWASGVETQYF. DNA of the CDR3: TGTGCCAGCAGTTGGGCTAGCGGGGTAGAGACCCAGTACTTC.

This chain uses TRBV18 with TRBJ2-7; D might be TRBD1 (6 bases). The CDR3 has 13 amino acids. V was clipped by 3 bases and J by 7 bases, with 13 bases between them. Germline V lookup: CDR1 KGHSH, CDR2 LQKENI. The CDR3 DNA follows: TGTGCCAGCTCACCTAACAGGGATAATGAGCAGTACTTC. Its translation: CASSPNRDNEQYF.

This chain links TRBV28 with TRBJ2-2; D call uncertain. V shed 3 bases and J shed 8 bases, with 4 bases lying between them. This CDR3 has 11 residues. Germline V gene sequence: CDR1 MDHEN, CDR2 SYDVKM. The CDR3 spells CASSLRGELFF. The CDR3 DNA reads as TGTGCCAGCAGTTTGAGAGGGGAGCTGTTTTTT.